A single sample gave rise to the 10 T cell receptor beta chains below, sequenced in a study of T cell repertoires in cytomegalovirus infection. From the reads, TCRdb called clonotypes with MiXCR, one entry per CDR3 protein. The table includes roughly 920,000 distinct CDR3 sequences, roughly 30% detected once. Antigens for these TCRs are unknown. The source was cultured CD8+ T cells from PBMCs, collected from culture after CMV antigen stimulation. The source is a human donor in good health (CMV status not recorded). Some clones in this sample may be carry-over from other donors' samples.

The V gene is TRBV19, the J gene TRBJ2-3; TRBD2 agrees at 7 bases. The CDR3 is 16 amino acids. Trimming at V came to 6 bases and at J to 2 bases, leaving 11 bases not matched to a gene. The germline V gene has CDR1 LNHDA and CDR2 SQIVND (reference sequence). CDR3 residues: CASSPQAGVITDTQYF. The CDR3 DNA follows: TGTGCCAGTAGCCCCCAGGCGGGGGTGATCACAGATACGCAGTATTTT.

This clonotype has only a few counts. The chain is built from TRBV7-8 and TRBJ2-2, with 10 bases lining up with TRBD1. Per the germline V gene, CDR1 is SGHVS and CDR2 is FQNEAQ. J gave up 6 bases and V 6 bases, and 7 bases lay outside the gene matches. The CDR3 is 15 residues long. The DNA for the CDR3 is TGTGCCAGCAGACCGACAGGGGGCTTCGCCGGGGAGCTGTTTTTT. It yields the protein CASRPTGGFAGELFF.

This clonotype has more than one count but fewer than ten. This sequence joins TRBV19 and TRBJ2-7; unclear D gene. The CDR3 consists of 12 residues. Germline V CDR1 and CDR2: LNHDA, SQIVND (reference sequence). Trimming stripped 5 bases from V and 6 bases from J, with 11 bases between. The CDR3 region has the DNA TGTGCCAGTAGTCCAGGCGTAGGCGAGCAGTACTTC. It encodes CASSPGVGEQYF.

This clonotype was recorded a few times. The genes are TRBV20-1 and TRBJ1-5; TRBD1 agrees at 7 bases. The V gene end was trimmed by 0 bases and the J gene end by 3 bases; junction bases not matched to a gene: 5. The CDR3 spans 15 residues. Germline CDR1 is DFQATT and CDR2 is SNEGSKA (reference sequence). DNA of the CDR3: TGCAGTGCTAGAGACAAGGGACAGTACAATCAGCCCCAGCATTTT. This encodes CSARDKGQYNQPQHF.

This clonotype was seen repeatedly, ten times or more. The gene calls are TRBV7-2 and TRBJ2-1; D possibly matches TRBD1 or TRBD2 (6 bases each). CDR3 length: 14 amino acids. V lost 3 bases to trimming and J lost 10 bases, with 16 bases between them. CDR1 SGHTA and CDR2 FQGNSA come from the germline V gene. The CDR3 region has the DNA TGTGCCAGCAGCTTCGGTGGGGGCGCGGGGGAGCAGTTCTTC. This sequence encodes CASSFGGGAGEQFF.

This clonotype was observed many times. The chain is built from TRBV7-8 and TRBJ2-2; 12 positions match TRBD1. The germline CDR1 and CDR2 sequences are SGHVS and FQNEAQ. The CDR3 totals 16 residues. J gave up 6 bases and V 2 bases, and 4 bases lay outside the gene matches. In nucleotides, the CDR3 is TGTGCCAGCAGCTTAATGGGACAGGGGGCGGCCGGGGAGCTGTTTTTT. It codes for CASSLMGQGAAGELFF.

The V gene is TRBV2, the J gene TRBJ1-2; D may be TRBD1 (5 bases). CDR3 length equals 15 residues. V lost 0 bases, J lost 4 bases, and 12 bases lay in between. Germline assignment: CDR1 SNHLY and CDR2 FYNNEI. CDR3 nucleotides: TGTGCCAGCAGTGAAGCGGCGAATACAGGCTATGGCTACACCTTC. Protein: CASSEAANTGYGYTF.

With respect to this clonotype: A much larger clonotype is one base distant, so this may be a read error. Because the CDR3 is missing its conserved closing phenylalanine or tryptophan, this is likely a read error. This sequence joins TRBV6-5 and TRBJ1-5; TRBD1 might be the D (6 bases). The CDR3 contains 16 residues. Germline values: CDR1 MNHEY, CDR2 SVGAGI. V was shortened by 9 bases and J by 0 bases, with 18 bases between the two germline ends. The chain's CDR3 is CASSPTGSYSNQPQHS. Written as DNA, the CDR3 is TGTGCCAGTTCACCCACAGGGAGCTATAGCAATCAGCCCCAGCATTCT.

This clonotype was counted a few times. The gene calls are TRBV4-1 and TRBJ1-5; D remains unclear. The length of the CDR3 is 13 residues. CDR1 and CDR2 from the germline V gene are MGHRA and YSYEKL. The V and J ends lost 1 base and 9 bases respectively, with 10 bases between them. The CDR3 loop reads CASSQVPYRPQHF. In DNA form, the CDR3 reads TGCGCCAGCAGCCAAGTCCCCTATCGGCCCCAGCATTTT.

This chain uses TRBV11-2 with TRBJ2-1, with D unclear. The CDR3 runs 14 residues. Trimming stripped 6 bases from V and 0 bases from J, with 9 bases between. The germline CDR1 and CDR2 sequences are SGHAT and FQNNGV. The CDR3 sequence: CASRPSRSYNEQFF. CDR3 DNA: TGTGCCAGCAGACCGAGTCGCTCCTACAATGAGCAGTTCTTC.